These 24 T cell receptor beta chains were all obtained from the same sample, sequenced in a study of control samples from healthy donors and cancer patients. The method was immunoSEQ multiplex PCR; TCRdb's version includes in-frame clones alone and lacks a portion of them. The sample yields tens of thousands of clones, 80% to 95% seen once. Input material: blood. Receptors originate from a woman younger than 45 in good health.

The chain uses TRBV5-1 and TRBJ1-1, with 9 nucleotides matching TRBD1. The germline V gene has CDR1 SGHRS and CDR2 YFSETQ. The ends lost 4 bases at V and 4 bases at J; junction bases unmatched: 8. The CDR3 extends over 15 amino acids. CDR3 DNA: TGCGCCAGCAGCGCGGGACAGGGTGGACGCACTGAAGCTTTCTTT. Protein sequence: CASSAGQGGRTEAFF.

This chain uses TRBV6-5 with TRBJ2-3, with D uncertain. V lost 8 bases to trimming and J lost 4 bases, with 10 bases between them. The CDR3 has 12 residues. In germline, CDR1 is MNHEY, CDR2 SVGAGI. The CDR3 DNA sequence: TGTGCCAGCTCCTCCAGCGCAGATACGCAGTATTTT. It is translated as CASSSSADTQYF.

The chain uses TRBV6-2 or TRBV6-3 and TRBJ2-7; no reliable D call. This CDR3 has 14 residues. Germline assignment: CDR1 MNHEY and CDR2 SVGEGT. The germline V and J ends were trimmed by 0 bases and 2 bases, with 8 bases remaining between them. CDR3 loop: CASSYSSVTYEQYF. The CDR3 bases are TGTGCCAGCAGTTACTCGAGTGTTACCTACGAGCAGTACTTC.

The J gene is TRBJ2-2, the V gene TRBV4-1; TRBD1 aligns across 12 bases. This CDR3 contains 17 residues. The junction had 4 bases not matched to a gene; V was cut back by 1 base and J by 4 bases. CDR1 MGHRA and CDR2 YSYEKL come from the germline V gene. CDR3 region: CASSQVGTGGPTGELFF. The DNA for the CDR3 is TGCGCCAGCAGCCAAGTGGGGACAGGGGGCCCCACCGGGGAGCTGTTTTTT.

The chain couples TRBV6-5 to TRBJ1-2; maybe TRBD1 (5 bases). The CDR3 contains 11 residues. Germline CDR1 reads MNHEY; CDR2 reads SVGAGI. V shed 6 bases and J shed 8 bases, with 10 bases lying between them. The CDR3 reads CASSLDNGYTF. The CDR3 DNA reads TGTGCCAGCAGCTTGGACAACGGCTACACCTTC.

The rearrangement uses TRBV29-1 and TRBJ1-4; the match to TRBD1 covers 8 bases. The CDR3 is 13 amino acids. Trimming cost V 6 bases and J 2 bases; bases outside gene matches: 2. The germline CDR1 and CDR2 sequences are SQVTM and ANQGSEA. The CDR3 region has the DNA TGCAGCGTCTGGACAGGGACTAATGAAAAACTGTTTTTT. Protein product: CSVWTGTNEKLFF. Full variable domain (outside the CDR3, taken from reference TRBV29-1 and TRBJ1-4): SAVISQKPSRDICQRGTSLTIQCQVDSQVTMMFWYRQQPGQSLTLIATANQGSEATYESGFVIDKFPISRPNLTFSTLTVSNMSPEDSSIYLCSVWTGTNEKLFFGSGTQLSVL.

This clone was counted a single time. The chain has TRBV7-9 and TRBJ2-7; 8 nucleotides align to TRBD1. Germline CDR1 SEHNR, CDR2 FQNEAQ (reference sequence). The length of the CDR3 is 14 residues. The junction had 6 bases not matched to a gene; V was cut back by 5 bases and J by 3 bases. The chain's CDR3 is CASSHRGQGYEQYF. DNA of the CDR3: TGTGCCAGCAGCCACCGTGGACAGGGCTACGAGCAGTACTTC. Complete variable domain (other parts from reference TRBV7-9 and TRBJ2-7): DTGVSQNPRHKITKRGQNVTFRCDPISEHNRLYWYRQTLGQGPEFLTYFQNEAQLEKSRLLSDRFSAERPKGSFSTLEIQRTEQGDSAMYLCASSHRGQGYEQYFGPGTRLTVT.

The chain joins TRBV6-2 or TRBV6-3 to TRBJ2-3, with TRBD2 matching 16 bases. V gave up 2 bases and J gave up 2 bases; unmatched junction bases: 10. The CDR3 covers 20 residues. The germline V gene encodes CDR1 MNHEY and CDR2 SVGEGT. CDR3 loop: CASSYDSGTSGRAFTDTQYF. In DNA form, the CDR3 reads TGTGCCAGCAGTTACGACTCCGGGACTAGCGGGAGGGCCTTCACAGATACGCAGTATTTT.

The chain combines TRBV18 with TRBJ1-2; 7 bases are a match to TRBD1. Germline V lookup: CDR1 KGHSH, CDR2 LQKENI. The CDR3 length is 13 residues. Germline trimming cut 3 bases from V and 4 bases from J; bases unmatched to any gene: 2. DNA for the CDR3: TGTGCCAGCTCACCGGGACAGCTCTATGGCTACACCTTC. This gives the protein CASSPGQLYGYTF.

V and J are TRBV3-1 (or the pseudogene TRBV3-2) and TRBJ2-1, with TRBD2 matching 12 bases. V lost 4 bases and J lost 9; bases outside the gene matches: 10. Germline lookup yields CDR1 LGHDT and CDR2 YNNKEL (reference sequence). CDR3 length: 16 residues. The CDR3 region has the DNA TGTGCCAGCAGCCTTTTTTCTAGCGGGGGGGCCGGTGAGCAGTTCTTC. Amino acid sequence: CASSLFSSGGAGEQFF.

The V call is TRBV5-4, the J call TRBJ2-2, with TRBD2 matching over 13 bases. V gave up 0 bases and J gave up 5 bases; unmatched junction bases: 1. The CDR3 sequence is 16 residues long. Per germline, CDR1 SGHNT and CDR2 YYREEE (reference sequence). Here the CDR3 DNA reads TGTGCCAGCAGCTTGGTACTAGCGGGAGGGACCGGGGAGCTGTTTTTT. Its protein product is CASSLVLAGGTGELFF.

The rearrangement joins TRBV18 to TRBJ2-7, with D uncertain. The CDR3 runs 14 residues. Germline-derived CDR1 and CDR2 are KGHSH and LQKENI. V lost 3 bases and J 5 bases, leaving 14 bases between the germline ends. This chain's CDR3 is CASSPRGRPNEQYF. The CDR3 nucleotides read TGTGCCAGCTCACCTCGAGGCCGTCCTAACGAGCAGTACTTC. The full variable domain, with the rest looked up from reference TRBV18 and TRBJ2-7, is NAGVMQNPRHLVRRRGQEARLRCSPMKGHSHVYWYRQLPEEGLKFMVYLQKENIIDESGMPKERFSAEFPKEGPSILRIQQVVRGDSAAYFCASSPRGRPNEQYFGPGTRLTVT.

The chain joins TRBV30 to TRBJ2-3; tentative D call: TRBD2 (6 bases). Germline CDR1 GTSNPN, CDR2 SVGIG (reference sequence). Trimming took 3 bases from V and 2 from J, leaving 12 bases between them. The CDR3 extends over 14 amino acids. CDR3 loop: CAWSGSGFTDTQYF. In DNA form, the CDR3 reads TGTGCCTGGAGCGGTAGCGGCTTCACAGATACGCAGTATTTT.

The CDR3 DNA is TGTGCCAGCAGCTTGGAACAGTCGAACACTGAAGCTTTCTTT. Its protein is CASSLEQSNTEAFF. This rearrangement joins TRBV7-6 to TRBJ1-1; D call uncertain. V lost 3 bases, J lost 1 base, and 9 bases lay in between. This CDR3 is 14 amino acids long. Germline loops: CDR1 SGHVS, CDR2 FNYEAQ.

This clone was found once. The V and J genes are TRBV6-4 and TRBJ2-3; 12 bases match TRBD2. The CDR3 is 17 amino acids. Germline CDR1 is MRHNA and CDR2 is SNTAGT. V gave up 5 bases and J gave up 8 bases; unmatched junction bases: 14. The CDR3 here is CASSRETSGGPAGTQYF. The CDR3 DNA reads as TGTGCCAGCAGTCGGGAGACTAGCGGGGGTCCCGCCGGTACGCAGTATTTT.

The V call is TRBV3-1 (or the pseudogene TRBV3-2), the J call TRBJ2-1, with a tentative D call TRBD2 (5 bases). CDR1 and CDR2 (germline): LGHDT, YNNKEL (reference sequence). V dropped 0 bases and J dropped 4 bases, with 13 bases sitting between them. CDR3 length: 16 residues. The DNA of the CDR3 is TGTGCCAGCAGCCAAGATCGGGGTAGCTGGTACAATGAGCAGTTCTTC. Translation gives CASSQDRGSWYNEQFF.

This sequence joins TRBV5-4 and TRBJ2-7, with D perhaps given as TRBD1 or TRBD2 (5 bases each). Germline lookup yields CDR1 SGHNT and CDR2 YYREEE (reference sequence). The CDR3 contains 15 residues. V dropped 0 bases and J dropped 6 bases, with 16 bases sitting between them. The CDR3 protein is CASSLAPGAGSEQYF. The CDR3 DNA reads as TGTGCCAGCAGCTTGGCCCCCGGGGCAGGGAGCGAGCAGTACTTC.

CDR3 sequence reads: CASQTGYSYEQYF. DNA of the CDR3: TGTGCCAGCCAGACAGGTTATTCCTACGAGCAGTACTTC. The rearrangement links TRBV6-5 to TRBJ2-7; D may be TRBD1 (6 bases). This CDR3 contains 13 residues. Germline V gene data show CDR1 as MNHEY and CDR2 as SVGAGI. Trimming removed 8 bases at V and 1 base at J, with 12 bases between.

DNA for the CDR3: TGCGCCAGCAGCCCCGGCGAAGGGCCAGATACGCAGTATTTT. As protein: CASSPGEGPDTQYF. The gene calls are TRBV5-1 and TRBJ2-3; D is unclear. V lost 4 bases, J lost 4 bases, and 13 bases lay in between. In germline, CDR1 is SGHRS, CDR2 YFSETQ. The CDR3 is 14 residues long.

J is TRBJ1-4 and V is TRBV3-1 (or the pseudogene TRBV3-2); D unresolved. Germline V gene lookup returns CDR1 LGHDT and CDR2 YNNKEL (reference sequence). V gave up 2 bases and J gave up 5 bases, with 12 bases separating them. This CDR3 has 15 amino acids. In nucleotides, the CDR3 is TGTGCCAGCAGCCAAAGCTTGACGACAAATGAAAAACTGTTTTTT. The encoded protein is CASSQSLTTNEKLFF.

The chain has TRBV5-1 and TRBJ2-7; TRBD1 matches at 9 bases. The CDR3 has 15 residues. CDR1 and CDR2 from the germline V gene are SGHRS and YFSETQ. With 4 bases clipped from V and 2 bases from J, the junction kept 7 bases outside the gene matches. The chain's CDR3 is CASSGGTGQTYEQYF. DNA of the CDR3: TGCGCCAGCAGCGGAGGGACAGGGCAAACCTACGAGCAGTACTTC.

Written as DNA, the CDR3 is TGTGCCAGCAGATCCCCCGGGACGGGTAAATCACCCCTCCACTTT. It specifies CASRSPGTGKSPLHF. The chain links TRBV28 to TRBJ1-6; D perhaps matches TRBD1 (5 bases). The V end was cut by 6 bases, the J end by 10 bases, with 19 bases between. Germline V gives CDR1 MDHEN, CDR2 SYDVKM. This CDR3 spans 15 amino acids.

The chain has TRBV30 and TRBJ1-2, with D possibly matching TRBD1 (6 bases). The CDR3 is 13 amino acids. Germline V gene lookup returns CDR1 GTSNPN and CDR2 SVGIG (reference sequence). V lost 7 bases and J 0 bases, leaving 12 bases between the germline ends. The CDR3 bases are TGTGCCTCTCCGGACAGATCTAACTATGGCTACACCTTC. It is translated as CASPDRSNYGYTF.

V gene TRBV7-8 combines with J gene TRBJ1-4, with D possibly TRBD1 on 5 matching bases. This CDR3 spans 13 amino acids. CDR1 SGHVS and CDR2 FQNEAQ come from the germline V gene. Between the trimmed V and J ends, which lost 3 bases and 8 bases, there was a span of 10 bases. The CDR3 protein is CASSLEQAEKLFF. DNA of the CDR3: TGTGCCAGCAGCTTGGAACAGGCGGAAAAACTGTTTTTT.